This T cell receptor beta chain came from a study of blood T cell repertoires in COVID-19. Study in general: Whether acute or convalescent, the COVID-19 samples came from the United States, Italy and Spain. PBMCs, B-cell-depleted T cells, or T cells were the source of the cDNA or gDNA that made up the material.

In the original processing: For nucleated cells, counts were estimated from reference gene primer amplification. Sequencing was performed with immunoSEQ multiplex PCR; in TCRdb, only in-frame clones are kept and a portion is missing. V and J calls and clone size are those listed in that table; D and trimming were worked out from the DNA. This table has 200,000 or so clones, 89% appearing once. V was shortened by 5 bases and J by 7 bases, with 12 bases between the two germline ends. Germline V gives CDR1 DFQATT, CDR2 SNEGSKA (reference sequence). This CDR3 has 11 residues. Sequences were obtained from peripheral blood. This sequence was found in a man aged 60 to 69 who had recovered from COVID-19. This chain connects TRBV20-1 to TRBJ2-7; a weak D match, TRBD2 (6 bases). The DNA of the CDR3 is TGCAGTGCTCCGGGAGCCGGGGAGCAGTACTTC. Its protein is CSAPGAGEQYF.